This T cell receptor beta chain was documented in a study of beta chain features in type 1 diabetes. Study context: Analysis included over 90 million sorted cells drawn from all samples.

This CDR3 region has 15 residues. V shed 3 bases and J 0 bases; nucleotides not matched to a gene: 3. The germline CDR1 and CDR2 sequences are SGHTA and FQGNSA. To note about this clone: Antigen specificity is unknown.

Isolated RNA was reverse transcribed in full, so expressed TCRB transcripts were sequenced. Assay: immunoSEQ multiplex PCR; the TCRdb copy retains only in-frame clones and omits some. This table holds approximately 600,000 clones, around 11% found once. General study results and limits: In all four CD4+ subsets, TCRB CDR3 length was significantly, moderately reduced in type 1 diabetes.

This sequence joins TRBV7-2 and TRBJ1-1; 8 bases line up with TRBD1. The receptor's source is a man aged 30 to 45 with type 1 diabetes. The specimen was naive CD4+ T cells from blood. This chain's CDR3 is CASSLGQAMNTEAFF. As DNA, the CDR3 is TGTGCCAGCAGCTTGGGACAGGCTATGAACACTGAAGCTTTCTTT.